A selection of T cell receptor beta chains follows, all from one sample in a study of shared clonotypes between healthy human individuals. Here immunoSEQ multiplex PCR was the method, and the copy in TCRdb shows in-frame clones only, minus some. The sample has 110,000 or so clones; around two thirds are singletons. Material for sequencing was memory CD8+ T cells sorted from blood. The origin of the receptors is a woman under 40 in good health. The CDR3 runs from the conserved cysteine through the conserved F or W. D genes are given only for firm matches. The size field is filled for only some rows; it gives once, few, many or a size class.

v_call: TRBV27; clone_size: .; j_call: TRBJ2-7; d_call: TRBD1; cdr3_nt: TGTGCCAGCAGTATGACAGGGGCCCCCTACGAGCAGTACTTC; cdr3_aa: CASSMTGAPYEQYF
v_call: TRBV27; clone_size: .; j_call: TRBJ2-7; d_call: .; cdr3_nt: TGTGCCAGCAGTGACTCACTCCCTCCCTACGAGCAGTACTTC; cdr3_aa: CASSDSLPPYEQYF
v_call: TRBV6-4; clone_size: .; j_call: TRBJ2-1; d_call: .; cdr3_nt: TGTGCCAGCAGTCCGACCCCCGAACCGGGTAATGAGCAGTTCTTC; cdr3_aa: CASSPTPEPGNEQFF
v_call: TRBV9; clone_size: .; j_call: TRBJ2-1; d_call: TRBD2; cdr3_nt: TGTGCCAGCAGCGTAGCAGCGGGAGACCATGAGCAGTTCTTC; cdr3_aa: CASSVAAGDHEQFF
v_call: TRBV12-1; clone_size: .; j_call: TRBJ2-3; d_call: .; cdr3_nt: TGTGCCAGCATCCCTAGCGGGAAAAGCACAGATACGCAGTATTTT; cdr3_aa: CASIPSGKSTDTQYF
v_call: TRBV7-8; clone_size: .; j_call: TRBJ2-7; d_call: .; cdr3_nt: TGTGCCAGCCTCCGTGCGGGTACCTACGAGCAGTACTTC; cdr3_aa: CASLRAGTYEQYF
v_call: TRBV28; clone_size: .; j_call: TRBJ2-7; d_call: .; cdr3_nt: TGTGCCAGCGGCCCCCGGGACGAGCAGTACTTC; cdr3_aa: CASGPRDEQYF
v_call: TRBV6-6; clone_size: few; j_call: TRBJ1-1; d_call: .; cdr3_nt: TGTGCCAGCAGTTACCCGACAGGAACTGGGTCCGAAGCTTTCTTT; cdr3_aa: CASSYPTGTGSEAFF
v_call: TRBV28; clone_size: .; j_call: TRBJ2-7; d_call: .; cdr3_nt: TGTGCCAGCAGGAAAGGTCGGACTCGGAACTACGAGCAGTACTTC; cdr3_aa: CASRKGRTRNYEQYF
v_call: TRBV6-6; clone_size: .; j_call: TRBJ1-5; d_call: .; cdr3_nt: TGTGCCAGCAGTTACGCGGAGGGGAATCAGCCCCAGCATTTT; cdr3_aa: CASSYAEGNQPQHF
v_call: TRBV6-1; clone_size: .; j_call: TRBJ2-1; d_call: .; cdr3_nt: TGTGCCAGCGACCGAAGCTCCTACAATGAGCAGTTCTTC; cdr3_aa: CASDRSSYNEQFF
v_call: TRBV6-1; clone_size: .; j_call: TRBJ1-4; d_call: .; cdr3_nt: TGTGCCAGCAGTTCATTCGAGGGGGGCAATGAAAAACTGTTTTTT; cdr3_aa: CASSSFEGGNEKLFF
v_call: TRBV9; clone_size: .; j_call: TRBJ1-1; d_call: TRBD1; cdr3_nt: TGTGCCAGCAGCGTAGGGGGGACAGGGTTTGCTTTCTTT; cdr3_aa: CASSVGGTGFAFF
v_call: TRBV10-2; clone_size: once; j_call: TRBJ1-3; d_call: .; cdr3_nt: TGCGCCAGCAGCCTCCGACGGGGGCAGCCCAACTCTGGAAACACCATATATTTT; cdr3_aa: CASSLRRGQPNSGNTIYF
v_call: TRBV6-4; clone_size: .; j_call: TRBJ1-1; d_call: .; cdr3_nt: TGTGCCAGCGCCCGACAGGCTACCAACACTGAAGCTTTCTTT; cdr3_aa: CASARQATNTEAFF
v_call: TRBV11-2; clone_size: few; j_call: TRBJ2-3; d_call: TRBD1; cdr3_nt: TGTGCCAGCAGCCCCCTACAGGGGCGTGGGACAGATACGCAGTATTTT; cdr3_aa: CASSPLQGRGTDTQYF
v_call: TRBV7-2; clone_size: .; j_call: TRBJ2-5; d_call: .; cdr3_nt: TGTGCCAGCAGCCGTCGACTGAGTGCGGAGCAGTACTTC; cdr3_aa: CASSRRLSAEQYF
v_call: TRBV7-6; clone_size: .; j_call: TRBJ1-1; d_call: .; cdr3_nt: TGTGCCAGCAGCTTATCGCAGGGGCGGACTGAAGCTTTCTTT; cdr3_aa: CASSLSQGRTEAFF
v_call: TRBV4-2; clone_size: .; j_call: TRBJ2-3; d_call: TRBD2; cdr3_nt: TGTGCCAGCAGCCAAGATCCCACTAGCGGATCAGATACGCAGTATTTT; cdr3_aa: CASSQDPTSGSDTQYF
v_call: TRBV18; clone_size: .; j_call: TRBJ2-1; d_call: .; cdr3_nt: TGTGCCAGCTCACCCCGGGGCTCCGAGGAGAACAATGAGCAGTTCTTC; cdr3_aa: CASSPRGSEENNEQFF
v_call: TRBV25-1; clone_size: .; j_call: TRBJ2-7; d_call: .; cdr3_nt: TGTGCCAGCAGTTATGGAGGGTCCTACGAGCAGTACTTC; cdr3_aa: CASSYGGSYEQYF
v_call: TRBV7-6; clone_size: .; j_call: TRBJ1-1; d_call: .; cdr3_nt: TGTGCCAGCAGCTTCGTCCTGGTGGAGGTCATCTCTGAAGCTTTCTTT; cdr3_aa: CASSFVLVEVISEAFF
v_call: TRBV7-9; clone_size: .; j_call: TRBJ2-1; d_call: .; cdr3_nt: TGTGCCAGCGGAAATAGTCAGGTAGACAATGAGCAGTTCTTC; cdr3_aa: CASGNSQVDNEQFF
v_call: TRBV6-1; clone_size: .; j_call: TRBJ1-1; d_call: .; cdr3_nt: TGTGCCAGCAGTGAAGGTGGCCTGAACACTGAAGCTTTCTTT; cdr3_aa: CASSEGGLNTEAFF
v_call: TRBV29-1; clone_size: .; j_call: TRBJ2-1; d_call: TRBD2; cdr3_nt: TGCAGCGTTAATAGCGGGAGGCATTACGGTGAGCAGTTCTTC; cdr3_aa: CSVNSGRHYGEQFF
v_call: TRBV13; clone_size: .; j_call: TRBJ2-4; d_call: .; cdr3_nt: TGTGCCAGCAGCCCCCGGGTTGGCGAATTAGCCAAAAACATTCAGTACTTC; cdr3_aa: CASSPRVGELAKNIQYF
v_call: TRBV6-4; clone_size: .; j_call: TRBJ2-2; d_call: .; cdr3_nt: TGTGCCAGCAGTGACTCAGTCCGGGGCCCCACCGGGGAGCTGTTTTTT; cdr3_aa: CASSDSVRGPTGELFF
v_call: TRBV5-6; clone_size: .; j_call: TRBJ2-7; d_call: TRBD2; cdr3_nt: TGTGCCAGCAGCCAGGTGTGGCGGGAGGAACCCTACGAGCAGTACTTC; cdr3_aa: CASSQVWREEPYEQYF
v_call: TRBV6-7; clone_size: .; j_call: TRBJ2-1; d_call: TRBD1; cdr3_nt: TGTGCCAGCAGTTACGTTTGGGACAGGGGTGACTACAATGAGCAGTTCTTC; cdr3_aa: CASSYVWDRGDYNEQFF
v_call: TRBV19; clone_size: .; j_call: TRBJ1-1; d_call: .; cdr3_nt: TGTGCCAGTAGGACGGACAGAGCGAACACTGAAGCTTTCTTT; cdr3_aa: CASRTDRANTEAFF
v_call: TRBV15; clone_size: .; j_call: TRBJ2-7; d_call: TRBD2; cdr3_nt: TGTGCCACCAGCAGAGATCTAGCGGGAGTGGACGAGCAGTACTTC; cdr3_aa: CATSRDLAGVDEQYF
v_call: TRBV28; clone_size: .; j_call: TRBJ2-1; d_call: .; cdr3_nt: TGTGCCAGCAGTTTAGGGTATGAGCAGTTCTTC; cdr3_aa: CASSLGYEQFF
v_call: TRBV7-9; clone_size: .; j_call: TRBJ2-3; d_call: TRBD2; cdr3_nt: TGTGCCAGCAGCTCAAGGGACTACCGAGGGCTGTATTTT; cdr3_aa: CASSSRDYRGLYF
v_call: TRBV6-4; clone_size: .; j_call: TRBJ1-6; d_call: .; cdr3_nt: TGTGCCAGCAGTGAGGGGCTCGGGAATTCACCCCTCCACTTT; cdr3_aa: CASSEGLGNSPLHF
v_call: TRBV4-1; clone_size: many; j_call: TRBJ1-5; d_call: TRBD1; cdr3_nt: TGCGCCAGCAGCCAGGGACAGTTCTATAGCAATCAGCCCCAGCATTTT; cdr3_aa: CASSQGQFYSNQPQHF
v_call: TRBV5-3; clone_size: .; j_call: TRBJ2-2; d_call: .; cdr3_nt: TGTGCCAGAAGCTTGGTGCCGATCGTACGGCAGGGAAACACCGGGGAGCTGTTTTTT; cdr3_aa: CARSLVPIVRQGNTGELFF
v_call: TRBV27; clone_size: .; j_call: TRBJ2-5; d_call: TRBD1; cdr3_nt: TGTGCCAGCCGGGACAGGGGACTCATCCAAGAGACCCAGTACTTC; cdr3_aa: CASRDRGLIQETQYF
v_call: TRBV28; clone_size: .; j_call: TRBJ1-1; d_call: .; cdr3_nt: TGTGCCAGCAGCTTACGTTACTATCAGAACACTGAAGCTTTCTTT; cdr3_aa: CASSLRYYQNTEAFF
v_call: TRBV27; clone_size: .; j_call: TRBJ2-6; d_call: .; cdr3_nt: TGTGCCAGCAGTTTAGTCCTGGGTACGGGGGCCAACGTCCTGACTTTC; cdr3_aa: CASSLVLGTGANVLTF
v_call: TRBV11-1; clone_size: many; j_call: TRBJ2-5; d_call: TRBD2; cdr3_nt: TGTGCCAGCAGCTTCTCCGGGACTACAAAAGAGACCCAGTACTTC; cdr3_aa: CASSFSGTTKETQYF
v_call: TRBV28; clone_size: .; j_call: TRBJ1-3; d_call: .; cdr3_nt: TGTGCCAGCAGTTTAGGGCAGGGAAACACCATATATTTT; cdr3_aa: CASSLGQGNTIYF
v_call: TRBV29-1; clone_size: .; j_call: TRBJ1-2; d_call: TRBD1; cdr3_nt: TGCAGCGTGGGACAGGGAGGCTACACCTTC; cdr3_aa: CSVGQGGYTF
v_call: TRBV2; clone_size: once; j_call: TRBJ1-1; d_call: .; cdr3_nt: TGTGCCAGCAGTGAAGTGCCCACTAACGGAGCTTTCTTT; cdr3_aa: CASSEVPTNGAFF
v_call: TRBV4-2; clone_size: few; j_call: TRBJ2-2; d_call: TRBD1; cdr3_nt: TGTGCCAGCAGTTCCGGGACAGCATTCACCGGGGAGCTGTTTTTT; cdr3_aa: CASSSGTAFTGELFF
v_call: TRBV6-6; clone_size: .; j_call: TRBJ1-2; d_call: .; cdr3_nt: TGTGCCAGCAGTTATGACAGCCCGGAGAACTATGGCTACACCTTC; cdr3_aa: CASSYDSPENYGYTF
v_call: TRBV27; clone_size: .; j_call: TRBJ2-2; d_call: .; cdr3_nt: TGTGCCAGCAGTTTATGGGGGCCCGGGGAGCTGTTTTTT; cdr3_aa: CASSLWGPGELFF
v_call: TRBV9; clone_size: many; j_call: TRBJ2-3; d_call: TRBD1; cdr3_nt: TGTGCCAGCAGCCTCCGACAGGGGTCGGAGGCAGATACGCAGTATTTT; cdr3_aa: CASSLRQGSEADTQYF
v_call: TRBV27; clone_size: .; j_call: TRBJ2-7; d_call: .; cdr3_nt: TGTGCCAGCAGAAGGGGGGGTCAGACTACCTACGAGCAGTACTTC; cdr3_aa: CASRRGGQTTYEQYF